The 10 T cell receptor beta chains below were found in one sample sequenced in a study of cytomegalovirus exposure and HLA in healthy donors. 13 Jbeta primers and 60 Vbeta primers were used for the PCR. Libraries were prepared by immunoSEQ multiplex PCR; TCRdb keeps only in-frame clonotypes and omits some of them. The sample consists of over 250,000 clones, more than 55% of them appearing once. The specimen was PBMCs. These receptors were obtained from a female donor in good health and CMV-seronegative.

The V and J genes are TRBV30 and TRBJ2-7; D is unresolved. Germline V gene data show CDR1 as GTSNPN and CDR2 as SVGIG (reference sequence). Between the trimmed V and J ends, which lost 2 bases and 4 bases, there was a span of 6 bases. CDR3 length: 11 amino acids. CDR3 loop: CAWSISYEQYF. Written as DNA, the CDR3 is TGTGCCTGGAGTATTTCTTACGAGCAGTACTTC.

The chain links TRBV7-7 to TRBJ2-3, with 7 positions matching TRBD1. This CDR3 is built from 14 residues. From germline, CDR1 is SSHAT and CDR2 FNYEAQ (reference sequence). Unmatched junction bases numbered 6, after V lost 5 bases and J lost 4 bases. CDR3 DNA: TGTGCCAGCAGCCCCGGGACAGCTTCAGATACGCAGTATTTT. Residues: CASSPGTASDTQYF.

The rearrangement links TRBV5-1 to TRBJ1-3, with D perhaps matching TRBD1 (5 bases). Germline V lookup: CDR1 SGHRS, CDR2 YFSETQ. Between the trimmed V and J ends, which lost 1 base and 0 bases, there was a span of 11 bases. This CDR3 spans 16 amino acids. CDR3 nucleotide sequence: TGCGCCAGCAGCTTGTCAGGGCCGAGCTCTGGAAACACCATATATTTT. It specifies CASSLSGPSSGNTIYF.

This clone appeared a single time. CDR3 bases: TGCGCCAGCATGTCTGGGCAGAACACTGAAGCTTTCTTT. Amino acid sequence: CASMSGQNTEAFF. V gene TRBV4-1 combines with J gene TRBJ1-1; D not resolved. The CDR3 runs to 13 residues. Germline CDR1 reads MGHRA; CDR2 reads YSYEKL. V lost 7 bases, J lost 1 base, and 10 bases lay in between.

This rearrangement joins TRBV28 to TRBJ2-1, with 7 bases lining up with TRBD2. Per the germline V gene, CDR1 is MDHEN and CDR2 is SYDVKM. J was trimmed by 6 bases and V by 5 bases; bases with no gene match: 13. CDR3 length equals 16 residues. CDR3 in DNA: TGTGCCAGCAGTACCCTTGGCGGGAGACGGGTCAATGAGCAGTTCTTC. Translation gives CASSTLGGRRVNEQFF.

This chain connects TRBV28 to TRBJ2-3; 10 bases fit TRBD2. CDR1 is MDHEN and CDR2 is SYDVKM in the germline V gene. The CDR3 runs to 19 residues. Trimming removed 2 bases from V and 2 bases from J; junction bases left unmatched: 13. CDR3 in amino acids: CASSLLAGALISTTDTQYF. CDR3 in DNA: TGTGCCAGCAGTTTACTAGCGGGAGCTCTAATCTCAACCACAGATACGCAGTATTTT.

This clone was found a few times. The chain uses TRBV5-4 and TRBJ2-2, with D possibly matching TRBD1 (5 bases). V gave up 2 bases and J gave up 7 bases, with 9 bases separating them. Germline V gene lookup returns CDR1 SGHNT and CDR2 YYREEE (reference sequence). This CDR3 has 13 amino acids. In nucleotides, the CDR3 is TGTGCCAGCAGCTTACCAGGGATCGGGGAGCTGTTTTTT. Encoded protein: CASSLPGIGELFF.

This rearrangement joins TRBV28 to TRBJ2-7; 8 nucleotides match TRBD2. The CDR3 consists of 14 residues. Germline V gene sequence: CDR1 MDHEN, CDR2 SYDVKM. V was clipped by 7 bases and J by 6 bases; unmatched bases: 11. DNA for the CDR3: TGTGCCAGCACCCTCAGTGGACTAGCAGGCGAGCAGTACTTC. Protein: CASTLSGLAGEQYF.

In DNA form, the CDR3 reads TGCGCCAGCAGTCCCGGGACAGGGAACAATGAGCAGTTCTTC. The encoded protein is CASSPGTGNNEQFF. The chain is built from TRBV5-1 and TRBJ2-1; 9 nucleotides align to TRBD1. The J segment lost 5 bases and the V segment lost 5 bases, leaving 5 bases of the junction unmatched. CDR3 length: 14 amino acids. Germline V CDR1 and CDR2: SGHRS, YFSETQ.

The CDR3 loop is CASSAGTSGRRTGELFF. CDR3 DNA sequence: TGTGCCAGCAGCGCCGGGACTAGCGGAAGGAGGACCGGGGAGCTGTTTTTT. V usage is TRBV9 and J usage is TRBJ2-2; TRBD2 matches 11 bases. The V segment lost 3 bases and the J segment 5 bases; nucleotides outside the gene matches: 9. This CDR3 contains 17 residues. Germline lookup yields CDR1 SGDLS and CDR2 YYNGEE. The variable domain in full, completed from reference TRBV9 and TRBJ2-2, reads DSGVTQTPKHLITATGQRVTLRCSPRSGDLSVYWYQQSLDQGLQFLIQYYNGEERAKGNILERFSAQQFPDLHSELNLSSLELGDSALYFCASSAGTSGRRTGELFFGEGSRLTVL.